This TCR beta chain was identified in a study of cytomegalovirus exposure and HLA in healthy donors. The CDR3 length is 16 residues. The PCR employed 60 Vbeta primers together with 13 Jbeta primers. The protocol was immunoSEQ multiplex PCR, while the TCRdb copy is restricted to in-frame clones and leaves out a portion. Of about 130,000 clones in the sample, about 79% were seen once. Sample: PBMCs. The chain has TRBV21-1 and TRBJ2-1; the table names TRBD1, a call not compared with the DNA. TRBV21-1 is annotated as a pseudogene. This TCR came from a man aged 50 or older in good health and CMV-seronegative. The CDR3 protein is CASLPLDRDPFNEQFF. The CDR3 bases are TGTGCCAGCCTCCCCTTGGACAGGGATCCCTTCAATGAGCAGTTCTTC.